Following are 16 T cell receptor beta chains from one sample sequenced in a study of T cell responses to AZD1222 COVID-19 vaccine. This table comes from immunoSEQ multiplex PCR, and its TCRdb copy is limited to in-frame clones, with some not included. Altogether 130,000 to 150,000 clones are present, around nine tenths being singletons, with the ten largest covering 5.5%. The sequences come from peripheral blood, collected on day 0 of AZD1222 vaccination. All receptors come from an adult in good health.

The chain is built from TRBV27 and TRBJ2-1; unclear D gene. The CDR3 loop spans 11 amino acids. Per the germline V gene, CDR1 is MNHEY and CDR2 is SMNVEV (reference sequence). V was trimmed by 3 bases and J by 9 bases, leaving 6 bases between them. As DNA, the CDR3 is TGTGCCAGCAGTTTCGGAATTGAGCAGTTCTTC. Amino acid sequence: CASSFGIEQFF.

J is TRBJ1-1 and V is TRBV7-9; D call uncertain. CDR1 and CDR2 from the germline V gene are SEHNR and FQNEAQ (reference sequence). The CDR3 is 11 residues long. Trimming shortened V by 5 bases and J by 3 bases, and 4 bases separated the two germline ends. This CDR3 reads CASSRYTEAFF. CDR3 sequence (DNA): TGTGCCAGCAGCCGGTACACTGAAGCTTTCTTT.

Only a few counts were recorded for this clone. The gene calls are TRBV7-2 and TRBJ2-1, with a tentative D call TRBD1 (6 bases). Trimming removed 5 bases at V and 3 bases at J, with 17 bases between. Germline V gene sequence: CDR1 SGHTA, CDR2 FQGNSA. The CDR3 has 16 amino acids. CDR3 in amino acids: CASSPRVTGRYNEQFF. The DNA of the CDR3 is TGTGCCAGCAGCCCTAGAGTGACAGGCCGCTACAATGAGCAGTTCTTC.

Here the CDR3 reads CASSQGSQGRRGNTIYF. CDR3 DNA: TGCGCCAGCAGCCAAGGGAGTCAGGGCCGGAGAGGAAACACCATATATTTT. The V gene is TRBV4-1, the J gene TRBJ1-3; TRBD1 might be the D (5 bases). This CDR3 comprises 17 residues. Germline CDR1 and CDR2: MGHRA and YSYEKL. The V end lost 1 base, the J end lost 4 bases, and 17 bases lay between the germline ends.

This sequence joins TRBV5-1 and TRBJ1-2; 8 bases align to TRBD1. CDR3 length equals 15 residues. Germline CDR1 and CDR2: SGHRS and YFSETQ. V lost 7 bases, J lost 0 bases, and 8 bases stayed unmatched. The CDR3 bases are TGCGCCAGCGCCAGACAGGGGCAAGCTAACTATGGCTACACCTTC. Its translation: CASARQGQANYGYTF. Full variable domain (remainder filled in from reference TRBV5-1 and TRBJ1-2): KAGVTQTPRYLIKTRGQQVTLSCSPISGHRSVSWYQQTPGQGLQFLFEYFSETQRNKGNFPGRFSGRQFSNSRSEMNVSTLELGDSALYLCASARQGQANYGYTFGSGTRLTVV.

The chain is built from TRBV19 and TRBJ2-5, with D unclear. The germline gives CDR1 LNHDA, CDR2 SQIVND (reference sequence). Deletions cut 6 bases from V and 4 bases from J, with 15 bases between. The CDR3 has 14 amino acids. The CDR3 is CASSVLGRGETQYF. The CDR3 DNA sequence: TGTGCCAGTAGCGTATTGGGCCGAGGAGAGACCCAGTACTTC.

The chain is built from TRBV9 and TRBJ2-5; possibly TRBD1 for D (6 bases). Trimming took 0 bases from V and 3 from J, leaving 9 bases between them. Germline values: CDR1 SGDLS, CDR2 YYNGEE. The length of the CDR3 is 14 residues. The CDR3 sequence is CASSVDPGEETQYF. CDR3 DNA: TGTGCCAGCAGCGTAGATCCAGGGGAAGAGACCCAGTACTTC.

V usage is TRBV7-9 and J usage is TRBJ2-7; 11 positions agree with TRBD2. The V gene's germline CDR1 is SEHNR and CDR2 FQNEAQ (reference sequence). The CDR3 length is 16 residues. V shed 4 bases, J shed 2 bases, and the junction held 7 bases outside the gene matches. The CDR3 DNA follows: TGTGCCAGCAGCTCAAATAGCGGGAGGGGTCCCTACGAGCAGTACTTC. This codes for CASSSNSGRGPYEQYF.

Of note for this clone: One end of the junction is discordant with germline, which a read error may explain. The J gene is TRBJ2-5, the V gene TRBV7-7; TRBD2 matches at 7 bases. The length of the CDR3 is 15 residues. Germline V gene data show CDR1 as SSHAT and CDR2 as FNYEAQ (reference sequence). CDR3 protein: CASSLASGEEETQYF. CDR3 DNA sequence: TGTGCTAGCAGCTTAGCGAGCGGGGAGGAGGAGACCCAGTACTTC. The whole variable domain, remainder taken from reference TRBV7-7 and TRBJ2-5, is GAGVSQSPRYKVTKRGQDVTLRCDPISSHATLYWYQQALGQGPEFLTYFNYEAQPDKSGLPSDRFSAERPEGSISTLTIQRTEQRDSAMYRCASSLASGEEETQYFGPGTRLLVL.

CDR3 sequence: CASSPALAHNEQFF. The CDR3 DNA is TGTGCCAGCAGCCCCGCCCTAGCTCACAATGAGCAGTTCTTC. This chain joins TRBV3-1 (or the pseudogene TRBV3-2) and TRBJ2-1; TRBD2 is a possible D gene (5 bases). From germline, CDR1 is LGHDT and CDR2 YNNKEL (reference sequence). The V gene lost 4 bases and the J gene lost 5 bases, with 12 bases spanning the gap. The length of the CDR3 is 14 residues.

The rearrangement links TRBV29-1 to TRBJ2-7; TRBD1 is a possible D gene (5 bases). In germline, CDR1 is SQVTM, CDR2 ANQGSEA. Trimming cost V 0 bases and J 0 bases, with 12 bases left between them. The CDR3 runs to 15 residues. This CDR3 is CSVEDRIRGSYEQYF. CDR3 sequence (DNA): TGCAGCGTTGAAGATCGGATTAGGGGCTCCTACGAGCAGTACTTC.

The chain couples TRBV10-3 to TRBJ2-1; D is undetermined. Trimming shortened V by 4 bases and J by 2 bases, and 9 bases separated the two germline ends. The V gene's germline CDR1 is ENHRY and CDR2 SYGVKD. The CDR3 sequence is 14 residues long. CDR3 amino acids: CAISVSSPYNEQFF. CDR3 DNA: TGTGCCATCAGTGTTAGCAGCCCCTACAATGAGCAGTTCTTC.

This chain's CDR3 is CASSTDRTGGNEIGNQPQHF. CDR3 DNA sequence: TGCGCCAGCAGTACCGACCGGACAGGGGGGAATGAGATTGGCAATCAGCCCCAGCATTTT. The rearrangement joins TRBV5-1 to TRBJ1-5; 10 nucleotides line up with TRBD1. CDR1 and CDR2 from the germline V gene are SGHRS and YFSETQ. J gave up 2 bases and V 5 bases, and 19 bases lay outside the gene matches. The CDR3 loop spans 20 amino acids.

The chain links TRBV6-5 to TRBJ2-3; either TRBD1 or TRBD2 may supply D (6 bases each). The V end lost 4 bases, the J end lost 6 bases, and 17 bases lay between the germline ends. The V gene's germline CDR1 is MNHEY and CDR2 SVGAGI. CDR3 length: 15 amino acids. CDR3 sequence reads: CASSLGRGPTDTQYF. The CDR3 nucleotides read TGTGCCAGCAGTTTGGGTCGGGGGCCCACCGATACGCAGTATTTT.

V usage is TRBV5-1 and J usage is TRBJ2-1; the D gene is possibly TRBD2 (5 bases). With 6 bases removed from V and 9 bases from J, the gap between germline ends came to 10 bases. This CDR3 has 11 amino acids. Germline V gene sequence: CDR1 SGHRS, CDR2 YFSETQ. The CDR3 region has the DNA TGCGCCAGCAATTCACGGGGTGAGCAGTTCTTC. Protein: CASNSRGEQFF.

This CDR3 reads CASSWLYRGGKNTEAFF. Written as DNA, the CDR3 is TGTGCCAGCAGTTGGCTCTACAGGGGAGGTAAGAACACTGAAGCTTTCTTT. This chain links TRBV27 with TRBJ1-1, with 7 bases matching TRBD1. CDR3 length equals 17 residues. Germline CDR1 is MNHEY and CDR2 is SMNVEV (reference sequence). V trimming: 4 bases; J trimming: 1 base; junction bases outside the gene matches: 12.